This T cell receptor (beta chain) appears in the sequencing data of a study of breast tumors, draining lymph nodes, adjacent tissues. MiXCR, run by TCRdb on the multiplex PCR reads, gives a single entry per CDR3 protein. The data hold 190,000 or so distinct CDR3 sequences, with around 33% observed a single time. The lymph nodes were axillary draining lymph nodes from breast cancer patients. V shed 4 bases and J shed 2 bases, with 16 bases lying between them. CDR3 size: 15 residues. Per germline, CDR1 SGHTS and CDR2 YDEGEE. Sequenced material: axillary lymph node tissue. V and J are TRBV5-8 and TRBJ2-7, with no clear D. The origin of this receptor is a female donor with breast cancer. Some clones in this sample may be carry-over from other donors' samples. Written as DNA, the CDR3 is TGTGCCAGCAGCCCTCCAAGCGCGGATACCTACGAGCAGTACTTC. Protein sequence: CASSPPSADTYEQYF.